These 5 T cell receptor beta chains were all obtained from the same sample, sequenced in a study of blood T cells in healthy people across ages (dated by TCRdb to between 2015 and 2017). The method behind the library was 5' RACE. TCRdb lists the instrument as Illumina HiSeq 2500. A second PCR of about 6 to 12 cycles was run with a J-beta primer mix and a sample-barcoded 5' primer. Clones were called with MiXCR by TCRdb after fastp trimmed the public reads at Q25, and only in-frame beta chains were retained. Duplicate CDR3 protein sequences are folded into a single record with the most common DNA and genes. This sample has about 780,000 distinct CDR3 sequences in its table, and less than 60% of those were observed once. Around 18% of the sample rests with the top ten. The sequenced material came from blood. Every receptor here comes from an elderly man in good health.

This clonotype has a count of ten or more. The chain has TRBV20-1 and TRBJ2-5; TRBD2 agrees at 10 bases. Germline V lookup: CDR1 DFQATT, CDR2 SNEGSKA (reference sequence). Trimming took 0 bases from V and 5 from J; bases not matched to a gene: 9. The CDR3 contains 16 residues. CDR3 in DNA: TGCAGTGCTAGAGATCAGGCTAGCGGGAGTGGCGAGACCCAGTACTTC. This translates into CSARDQASGSGETQYF.

As DNA, the CDR3 is TGTGCCAGCAGCTGGGGCCTGATAGCCAATGAGCAGTTCTTC. Amino acid sequence: CASSWGLIANEQFF. This chain uses TRBV3-1 with TRBJ2-1; D possibly corresponds to TRBD1 (5 bases). Germline V lookup: CDR1 LGHDT, CDR2 YNNKEL (reference sequence). The CDR3 covers 14 residues. Trimming left V 5 bases short and J 6 bases short, with 14 bases between.

In its sample, this clonotype was seen many times. The chain joins TRBV29-1 to TRBJ2-7; tentatively, D is TRBD1 (5 bases). Germline-derived CDR1 and CDR2 are SQVTM and ANQGSEA. Trimming removed 6 bases at V and 4 bases at J, with 10 bases between. CDR3 size: 11 residues. The CDR3 coding sequence is TGCAGCGTCGCCCAGGGTTACGAGCAGTACTTC. This encodes CSVAQGYEQYF.

This clonotype has just a few counts. The rearrangement joins TRBV2 to TRBJ2-7, with unresolved D. V lost 2 bases and J lost 3, with 11 bases in between. This CDR3 comprises 14 residues. Germline CDR1 is SNHLY and CDR2 is FYNNEI. The CDR3 nucleotides are TGTGCCAGCAGTGAATCTTCTGACCGCTACGAGCAGTACTTC. Encoded protein: CASSESSDRYEQYF.

The chain links TRBV11-3 to TRBJ2-7; TRBD2 agrees at 10 bases. The length of the CDR3 is 15 residues. CDR1 SGHNT and CDR2 YENEEA come from the germline V gene. V trimming: 1 base; J trimming: 5 bases; junction bases outside the gene matches: 5. The CDR3 DNA reads TGTGCCAGCAGCTTAGGAGCGGGAGGGCCGGACGAGCAGTACTTC. The encoded protein is CASSLGAGGPDEQYF.